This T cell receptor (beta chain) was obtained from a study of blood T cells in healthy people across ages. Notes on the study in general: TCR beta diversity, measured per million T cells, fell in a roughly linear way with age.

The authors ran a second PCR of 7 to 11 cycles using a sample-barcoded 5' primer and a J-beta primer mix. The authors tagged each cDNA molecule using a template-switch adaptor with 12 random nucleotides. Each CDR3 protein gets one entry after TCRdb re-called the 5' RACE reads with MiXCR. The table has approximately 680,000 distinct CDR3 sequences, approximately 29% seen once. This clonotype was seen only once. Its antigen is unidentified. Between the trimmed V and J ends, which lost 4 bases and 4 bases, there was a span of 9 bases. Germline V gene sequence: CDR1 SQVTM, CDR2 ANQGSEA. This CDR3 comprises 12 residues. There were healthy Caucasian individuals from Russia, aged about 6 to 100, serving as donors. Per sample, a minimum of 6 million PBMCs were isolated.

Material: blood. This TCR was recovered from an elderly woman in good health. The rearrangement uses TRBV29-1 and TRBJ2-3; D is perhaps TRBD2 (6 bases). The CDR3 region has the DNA TGCAGCGTTGCGGGAGCGTCAGATACGCAGTATTTT. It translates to CSVAGASDTQYF.